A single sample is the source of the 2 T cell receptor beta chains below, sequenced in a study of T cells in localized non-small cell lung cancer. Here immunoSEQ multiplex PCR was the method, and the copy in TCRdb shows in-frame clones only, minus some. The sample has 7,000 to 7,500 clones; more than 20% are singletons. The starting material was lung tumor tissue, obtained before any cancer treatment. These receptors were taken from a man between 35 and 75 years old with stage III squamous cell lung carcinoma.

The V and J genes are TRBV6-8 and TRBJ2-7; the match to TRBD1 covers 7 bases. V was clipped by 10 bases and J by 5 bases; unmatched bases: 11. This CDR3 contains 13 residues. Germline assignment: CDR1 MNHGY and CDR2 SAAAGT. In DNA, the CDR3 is TGTGCCACCACTGACAGGGATTCCAACGAGCAGTACTTC. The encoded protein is CATTDRDSNEQYF.

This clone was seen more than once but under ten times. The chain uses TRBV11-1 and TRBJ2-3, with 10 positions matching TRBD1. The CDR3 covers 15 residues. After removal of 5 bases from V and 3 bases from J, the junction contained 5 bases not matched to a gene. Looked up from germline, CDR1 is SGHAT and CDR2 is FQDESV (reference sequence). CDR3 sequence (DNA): TGTGCCAGCAGCCGTCGGACAGGGGGGACAGATACGCAGTATTTT. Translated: CASSRRTGGTDTQYF.